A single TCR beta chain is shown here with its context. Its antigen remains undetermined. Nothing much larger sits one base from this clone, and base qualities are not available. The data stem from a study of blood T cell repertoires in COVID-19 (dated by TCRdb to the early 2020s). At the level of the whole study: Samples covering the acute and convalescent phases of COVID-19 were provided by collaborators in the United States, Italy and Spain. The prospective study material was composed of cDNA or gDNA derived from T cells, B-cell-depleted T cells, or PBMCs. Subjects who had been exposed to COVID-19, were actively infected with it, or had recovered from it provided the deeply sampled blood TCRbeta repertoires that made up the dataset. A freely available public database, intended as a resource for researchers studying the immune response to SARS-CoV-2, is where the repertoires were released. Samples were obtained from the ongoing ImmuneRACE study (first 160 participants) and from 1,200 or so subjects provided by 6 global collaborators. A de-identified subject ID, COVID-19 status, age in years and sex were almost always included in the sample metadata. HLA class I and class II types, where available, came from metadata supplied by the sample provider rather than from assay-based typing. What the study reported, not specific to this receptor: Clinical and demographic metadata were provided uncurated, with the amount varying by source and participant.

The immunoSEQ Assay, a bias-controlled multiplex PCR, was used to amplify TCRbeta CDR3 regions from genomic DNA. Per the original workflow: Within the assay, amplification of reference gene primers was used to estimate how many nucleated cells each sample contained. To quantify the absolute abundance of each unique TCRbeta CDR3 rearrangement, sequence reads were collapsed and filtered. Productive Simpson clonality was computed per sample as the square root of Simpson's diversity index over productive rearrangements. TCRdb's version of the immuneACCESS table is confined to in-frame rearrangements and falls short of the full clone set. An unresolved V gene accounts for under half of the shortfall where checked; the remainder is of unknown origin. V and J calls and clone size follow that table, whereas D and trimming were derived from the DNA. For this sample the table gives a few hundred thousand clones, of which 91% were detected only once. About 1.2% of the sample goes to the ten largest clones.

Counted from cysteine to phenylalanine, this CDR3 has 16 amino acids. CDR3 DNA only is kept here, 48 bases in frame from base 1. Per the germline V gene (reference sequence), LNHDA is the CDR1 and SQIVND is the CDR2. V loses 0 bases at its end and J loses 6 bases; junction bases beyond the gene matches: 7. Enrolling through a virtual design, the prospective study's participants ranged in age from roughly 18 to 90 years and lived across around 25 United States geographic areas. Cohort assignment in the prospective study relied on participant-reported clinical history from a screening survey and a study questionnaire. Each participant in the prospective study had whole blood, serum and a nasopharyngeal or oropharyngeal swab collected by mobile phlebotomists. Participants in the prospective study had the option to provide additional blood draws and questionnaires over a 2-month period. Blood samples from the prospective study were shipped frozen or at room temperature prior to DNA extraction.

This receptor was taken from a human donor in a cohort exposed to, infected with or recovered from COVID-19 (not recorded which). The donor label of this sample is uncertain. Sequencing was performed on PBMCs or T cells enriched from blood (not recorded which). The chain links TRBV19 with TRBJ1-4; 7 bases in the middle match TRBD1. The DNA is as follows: TGTGCCAGTAGTATAGACCCACAGGGGCCTTATGAAAAACTGTTTTTT. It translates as CASSIDPQGPYEKLFF.